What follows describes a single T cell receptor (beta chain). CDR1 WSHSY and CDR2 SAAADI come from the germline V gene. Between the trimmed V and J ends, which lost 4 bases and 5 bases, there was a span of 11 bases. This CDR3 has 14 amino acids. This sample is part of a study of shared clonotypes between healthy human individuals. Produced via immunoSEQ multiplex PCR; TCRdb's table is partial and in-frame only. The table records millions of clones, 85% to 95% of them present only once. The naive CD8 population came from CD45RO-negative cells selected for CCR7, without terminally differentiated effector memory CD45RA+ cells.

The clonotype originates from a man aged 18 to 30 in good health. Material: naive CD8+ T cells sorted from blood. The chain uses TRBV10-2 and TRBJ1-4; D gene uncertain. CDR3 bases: TGCGCCAGCAGTGTTTTGACTGGGAATGAAAAACTGTTTTTT. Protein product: CASSVLTGNEKLFF.